A selection of T cell receptor beta chains follows, all from one sample in a study of T-cell reconstitution after alpha-beta-depleted transplantation in children. Each CDR3 protein is one row after TCRdb ran MiXCR on the PCR reads. The data show hundreds of thousands of distinct CDR3 sequences, 10% to 15% seen once. Sequences were derived from PBMCs, mostly from graft donor cells, sampled 360 days after TCRalphabeta/CD19-depleted stem cell transplant. The receptors derive from a male patient under 18 who had a stem cell transplant for acute myeloid leukemia, so the T cells may come from the graft donor. The CDR3 runs from the conserved cysteine through the conserved F or W. D genes are given only for firm matches. Expanded clones are given a class, and other clones once, few, many or no size at all.

clone_size	v_call	d_call	j_call	cdr3_aa	cdr3_nt
-	TRBV12-3/TRBV12-4	TRBD2	TRBJ2-1	CASSPRGGAYNEQFF	TGTGCCAGCAGTCCCCGGGGGGGGGCTTACAATGAGCAGTTCTTC
-	TRBV2	-	TRBJ2-3	CASSSLQGVGTQYF	TGTGCCAGCAGTTCGCTTCAGGGCGTTGGTACGCAGTATTTT
few	TRBV7-9	TRBD2	TRBJ2-1	CASSLAGGRNNEQFF	TGTGCCAGCAGCTTAGCGGGAGGGAGGAACAATGAGCAGTTCTTC
-	TRBV15	-	TRBJ2-5	CATSRDSGTQYF	TGTGCCACCAGCAGAGATTCTGGGACCCAGTACTTC
-	TRBV11-3	-	TRBJ2-3	CASSLSPGRTDTQYF	TGTGCCAGCAGCTTAAGTCCAGGTCGCACAGATACGCAGTATTTT
many	TRBV3-1	-	TRBJ2-7	CASSQVGVEQYF	TGTGCCAGCAGCCAAGTAGGGGTTGAGCAGTACTTC
-	TRBV4-3	-	TRBJ2-6	CASSQDRWGANVLTF	TGCGCCAGCAGCCAAGATCGGTGGGGGGCCAACGTCCTGACTTTC
few	TRBV5-6	TRBD2	TRBJ2-2	CASRILGGSSVGELFF	TGTGCCAGCAGGATTCTAGGCGGGAGCAGCGTCGGGGAGCTGTTTTTT
-	TRBV7-8	-	TRBJ2-7	CASSRSDRGFEQYF	TGTGCCAGCAGCAGATCCGACCGCGGGTTCGAGCAGTACTTC
few	TRBV29-1	-	TRBJ2-7	CSASSPGEQYF	TGCAGCGCCTCATCGCCGGGCGAGCAGTACTTC
few	TRBV20-1	TRBD2	TRBJ2-7	CSVRGLAYSYEQYF	TGCAGTGTCCGGGGACTAGCGTACTCCTACGAGCAGTACTTC
few	TRBV29-1	-	TRBJ1-5	CSVAWDSNQPQHF	TGCAGCGTTGCTTGGGATAGCAATCAGCCCCAGCATTTT
few	TRBV4-1	-	TRBJ2-7	CASSQDVGGTPYEQYF	TGCGCCAGCAGCCAAGATGTAGGCGGCACCCCCTACGAGCAGTACTTC
-	TRBV15	-	TRBJ2-3	CATSRGTDTQYF	TGTGCCACCAGCAGAGGCACAGATACGCAGTATTTT
few	TRBV30	-	TRBJ2-7	CAWRRGSEQYF	TGTGCCTGGAGAAGAGGAAGCGAGCAGTACTTC
many	TRBV29-1	-	TRBJ2-7	CRFPRPYEQYF	TGCAGATTCCCACGCCCCTACGAGCAGTACTTC
many	TRBV21-1	-	TRBJ2-1	CASTAWGPSGSNEQFF	TGTGCCAGCACCGCCTGGGGGCCTAGCGGGAGCAATGAGCAGTTCTTC
many	TRBV20-1	TRBD2	TRBJ2-7	CSANYRGLADASYEQYF	TGCAGTGCCAACTACCGGGGTCTAGCGGATGCTTCCTACGAGCAGTACTTC
few	TRBV27	-	TRBJ2-2	CASAGTLLTGELFF	TGTGCCAGCGCCGGGACACTCCTCACCGGGGAGCTGTTTTTT
-	TRBV4-1	TRBD1	TRBJ2-1	CASSQDQPGQGSNNEQFF	TGCGCCAGCAGCCAAGATCAACCGGGACAGGGGAGCAACAATGAGCAGTTCTTC
-	TRBV12-3/TRBV12-4	-	TRBJ1-1	CASSPPGLGTEAFF	TGTGCCAGCAGCCCTCCGGGCCTCGGCACTGAAGCTTTCTTT
few	TRBV11-1	TRBD2	TRBJ2-1	CASSSSGLAKKSSYNEQFF	TGTGCCAGCAGCTCCTCCGGACTAGCGAAAAAAAGCTCCTACAATGAGCAGTTCTTC
-	TRBV7-3	-	TRBJ2-2	CASRLASGELFF	TGTGCCAGCAGACTCGCGTCCGGGGAGCTGTTTTTT
few	TRBV28	-	TRBJ2-3	CASSLEVIQDTQYF	TGTGCCAGCAGTTTAGAGGTGATCCAGGATACGCAGTATTTT
-	TRBV12-5	-	TRBJ2-1	CASGPGRAGEFSYNEQFF	TGTGCTAGTGGTCCAGGGCGGGCTGGAGAATTTTCCTACAATGAGCAGTTCTTC
many	TRBV7-2	-	TRBJ2-1	CASSLASSYNEQFF	TGTGCCAGCAGCTTAGCGTCCTCCTACAATGAGCAGTTCTTC
many	TRBV20-1	-	TRBJ2-3	CSARARATDTQYF	TGCAGTGCTAGAGCGCGGGCCACAGATACGCAGTATTTT
many	TRBV4-3	TRBD2	TRBJ2-7	CASSQTSGRALGEQYF	TGCGCCAGCAGCCAGACTAGCGGGAGGGCCCTGGGCGAGCAGTACTTC
few	TRBV20-1	TRBD2	TRBJ2-7	CSASPLTSGRYEQYF	TGCAGTGCTAGCCCTTTGACTAGCGGGCGATACGAGCAGTACTTC
-	TRBV7-6	TRBD1	TRBJ2-7	CASSLAGDRTNYYEQYF	TGTGCCAGCAGCTTAGCGGGGGACAGGACGAATTACTACGAGCAGTACTTC
-	TRBV20-1	-	TRBJ2-7	CSARDVRSSYEQYF	TGCAGTGCGAGGGACGTTAGAAGTTCCTACGAGCAGTACTTC
-	TRBV12-3/TRBV12-4	TRBD2	TRBJ2-7	CASTFRLPGTSLEQYF	TGTGCCAGCACCTTTCGTTTACCCGGGACTAGTCTCGAGCAGTACTTC
few	TRBV29-1	-	TRBJ2-1	CSVEGRYNEQFF	TGCAGCGTTGAAGGACGGTACAATGAGCAGTTCTTC
few	TRBV9	-	TRBJ2-1	CASSKTRPSSYNEQFF	TGTGCCAGCAGTAAGACGCGCCCGAGCTCCTACAATGAGCAGTTCTTC
-	TRBV7-3	-	TRBJ2-7	CASSLDSLAKDEQYF	TGTGCCAGCAGCTTAGATTCGCTAGCGAAGGACGAGCAGTACTTC
many	TRBV11-1	TRBD2	TRBJ2-7	CASSLFSSGSYEQYF	TGTGCCAGCAGCTTATTTTCTAGCGGGAGTTACGAGCAGTACTTC
few	TRBV12-3/TRBV12-4	TRBD1	TRBJ2-3	CASSFLGTGASTDTQYF	TGTGCCAGCTCTTTCCTTGGGACAGGAGCTAGCACAGATACGCAGTATTTT
few	TRBV5-1	-	TRBJ2-7	CASSQKGLPGPHEQYF	TGCGCCAGCAGCCAAAAGGGACTCCCGGGCCCCCACGAGCAGTACTTC
-	TRBV28	TRBD2	TRBJ2-7	CASSIRLAGGLFYEQYF	TGTGCCAGCAGCATAAGACTAGCGGGAGGGCTCTTCTACGAGCAGTACTTC
-	TRBV29-1	-	TRBJ2-4	CSVEGDTGARGGIQYF	TGCAGCGTTGAAGGCGATACAGGGGCGCGGGGAGGCATTCAGTACTTC
few	TRBV7-9	TRBD2	TRBJ2-7	CASSFGTTSYEQYF	TGTGCCAGCAGCTTTGGGACTACCTCCTACGAGCAGTACTTC
many	TRBV28	TRBD2	TRBJ2-3	CASSLTGRADTQYF	TGTGCCAGCAGTTTAACCGGGAGGGCAGATACGCAGTATTTT
few	TRBV29-1	TRBD2	TRBJ2-1	CSTLSGGIYNEQFF	TGCAGCACCCTTTCGGGAGGTATCTACAATGAGCAGTTCTTC
few	TRBV18	-	TRBJ2-7	CASSPLGVTGEQYF	TGTGCCAGCTCACCACTCGGAGTGACGGGCGAGCAGTACTTC
-	TRBV20-1	-	TRBJ1-2	CSARDTQGYGYTF	TGCAGTGCTAGAGATACCCAGGGCTATGGCTACACCTTC
-	TRBV20-1	-	TRBJ2-1	CSARDPSIPNYNEQFF	TGCAGTGCTAGAGATCCTAGCATACCTAACTACAATGAGCAGTTCTTC